This passage covers 14 T cell receptor beta chains from one sample sequenced in a study of T cells in Graves' hyperthyroidism and ophthalmopathy. The CDR3 regions of TCR beta were amplified from RNA transcripts. With the HTBI primer set, the TCR CDR3 went through a first round of RT-PCR. TCRdb reprocessed the multiplex PCR reads via MiXCR and lists one record per CDR3 protein. The table includes around 620,000 distinct CDR3 sequences, around 14% detected once. The specimen sequenced was blood. Receptors were obtained from a woman aged 18-29 years with Graves' ophthalmopathy.

Only a few counts were recorded for this clonotype. The chain couples TRBV19 to TRBJ1-6, with unresolved D. Per germline, CDR1 LNHDA and CDR2 SQIVND (reference sequence). The CDR3 length is 17 residues. V was clipped by 5 bases and J by 0 bases, with 14 bases between them. CDR3 coding DNA: TGTGCCAGTAGTCTGACGGCTATAAGCTCCTATAATTCACCCCTCCACTTT. The encoded protein is CASSLTAISSYNSPLHF. Full variable domain (rest looked up from reference TRBV19 and TRBJ1-6): DGGITQSPKYLFRKEGQNVTLSCEQNLNHDAMYWYRQDPGQGLRLIYYSQIVNDFQKGDIAEGYSVSREKKESFPLTVTSAQKNPTAFYLCASSLTAISSYNSPLHFGNGTRLTVT.

The sample holds a few counts of this clonotype. Germline is not matched at one junction end, which may reflect a read error. As DNA, the CDR3 is TGTGCCAGCAGACCGGGACTATCCTCCAATGAGCAGTTCTTC. Encoded protein: CASRPGLSSNEQFF. The V call is TRBV6-1, the J call TRBJ2-1; 7 nucleotides line up with TRBD2. The CDR3 sequence is 14 residues long. Germline CDR1 MNHNS, CDR2 SASEGT.

This clonotype was counted at least ten times. The chain combines TRBV11-3 with TRBJ2-3, with a possible D match to TRBD1 (7 bases). Germline V gene sequence: CDR1 SGHNT, CDR2 YENEEA. Trimming pared 6 bases from V and 4 bases from J, leaving 20 bases between. CDR3 size: 16 residues. CDR3 DNA: TGTGCCAGCAGTTCTAGTCGGCGGGACAGACCAGATACGCAGTATTTT. Amino acid sequence: CASSSSRRDRPDTQYF.

The CDR3 spells CASSRTGSDGNTIYF. CDR3 sequence (DNA): TGTGCCAGCAGCCGGACAGGGTCGGACGGAAACACCATATATTTT. The V and J genes are TRBV11-2 and TRBJ1-3; 8 bases are shared with TRBD1. V lost 5 bases and J lost 4; bases outside the gene matches: 7. CDR3 length equals 15 residues. From germline, CDR1 is SGHAT and CDR2 FQNNGV.

This clonotype has at least ten counts. The rearrangement joins TRBV27 to TRBJ1-2, with TRBD1 matching over 9 bases. The CDR3 spans 13 residues. The junction had 5 bases not matched to a gene; V was cut back by 7 bases and J by 5 bases. The germline CDR1 and CDR2 sequences are MNHEY and SMNVEV (reference sequence). CDR3 residues: CASNPGTGYGYTF. CDR3 bases: TGTGCCAGCAACCCCGGGACAGGGTATGGCTACACCTTC.

The CDR3: CSGGSGSVSDTQYF. The CDR3 coding sequence is TGCAGCGGGGGTAGCGGGAGTGTCTCAGATACGCAGTATTTT. The V call is TRBV29-1, the J call TRBJ2-3, with TRBD2 matching 9 bases. V trimming: 7 bases; J trimming: 4 bases; junction bases outside the gene matches: 9. The CDR3 totals 14 residues. The V gene's germline CDR1 is SQVTM and CDR2 ANQGSEA.

This clonotype was detected ten times or more. This sequence joins TRBV7-9 and TRBJ2-1; 7 nucleotides align to TRBD1. Per germline, CDR1 SEHNR and CDR2 FQNEAQ (reference sequence). The CDR3 extends over 17 amino acids. V was clipped by 5 bases and J by 8 bases; unmatched bases: 18. The CDR3, as DNA: TGTGCCAGCAGCCAACCCGGGTGGCAGGGGGTTGGCGATGAGCAGTTCTTC. Translated: CASSQPGWQGVGDEQFF.

There are many counts of this clonotype. The genes are TRBV6-1 and TRBJ2-7; 9 positions agree with TRBD1. Germline V gene data show CDR1 as MNHNS and CDR2 as SASEGT. V was clipped by 5 bases and J by 1 base; unmatched bases: 6. The CDR3 sequence is 15 residues long. Here the CDR3 reads CASSNRGTGSYEQYF. The CDR3 DNA is TGTGCCAGCAGTAACCGAGGGACAGGGTCCTACGAGCAGTACTTC.

To note about this clonotype: A much larger clone is a single base away; this may be a read error. The chain joins TRBV28 to TRBJ2-2; no clear D gene. This CDR3 is 15 amino acids long. Germline V gene lookup returns CDR1 MDHEN and CDR2 SYDVKM. V was trimmed by 7 bases and J by 8 bases, leaving 20 bases between them. The CDR3: CASTPEKVASGELFF. The CDR3 nucleotides are TGTGCCAGCACCCCTGAGAAGGTGGCAAGTGGGGAGCTGTTTTTT.

Worth noting for this clonotype: The junction departs from the called germline gene at one end, perhaps through a read error. The V and J genes are TRBV19 and TRBJ2-3, with 9 bases fitting TRBD2. Germline assignment: CDR1 LNHDA and CDR2 SQIVND (reference sequence). The length of the CDR3 is 15 residues. The chain's CDR3 is CASSIGGRAVDTQCF. The CDR3, as DNA: TGTGCCAGTAGCATCGGCGGGAGGGCCGTAGATACGCAGTGTTTT.

This clonotype was seen at least ten times. V gene TRBV7-2 combines with J gene TRBJ1-5; D is possibly TRBD1 (5 bases). Germline V gene lookup returns CDR1 SGHTA and CDR2 FQGNSA. The CDR3 loop spans 13 amino acids. The V end was cut by 2 bases, the J end by 15 bases, with 17 bases between. The CDR3 DNA reads TGTGCCAGCAGCTTATCGCACCAGGGACTAGCGCATTTT. Translated: CASSLSHQGLAHF.

This clonotype occurred many times. The chain links TRBV6-6 to TRBJ2-7, with 9 bases that match TRBD1. The junction had 4 bases not matched to a gene; V was cut back by 1 base and J by 3 bases. This CDR3 contains 15 residues. Germline V CDR1 and CDR2: MNHNY, SVGAGI (reference sequence). Here the CDR3 DNA reads TGTGCCAGCAGTTACTTCGGGACAGGGAACTACGAGCAGTACTTC. Translated: CASSYFGTGNYEQYF.

The chain has TRBV6-1 and TRBJ2-5, with TRBD2 matching 10 bases. The CDR3 runs 16 residues. The germline V gene has CDR1 MNHNS and CDR2 SASEGT. The V segment lost 5 bases and the J segment 4 bases; nucleotides outside the gene matches: 10. CDR3 sequence (DNA): TGTGCCAGCAGTCGGCAAGCGGGAGGGCCCCGAGAGACCCAGTACTTC. It specifies CASSRQAGGPRETQYF.

This clonotype has a count of ten or more. The chain has TRBV7-2 and TRBJ2-7; 10 bases agree with TRBD1. The length of the CDR3 is 15 residues. Unmatched junction bases numbered 7, after V lost 5 bases and J lost 3 bases. Germline V gives CDR1 SGHTA, CDR2 FQGNSA. The CDR3 protein is CASSQGQGSFYEQYF. The CDR3 DNA reads as TGTGCCAGCAGCCAGGGACAGGGGAGTTTCTACGAGCAGTACTTC.